This paragraph covers one T cell receptor (beta chain) sequence. This clone showed up many times. What this receptor recognizes is not known. No base qualities exist here, and no much larger clone lies one base off it. These data originate in a study of blood T cell repertoires in COVID-19 (dated by TCRdb to about 2020). For the wider study: Collaborator samples came from the United States, Italy and Spain and covered acute and convalescent phases of COVID-19. HLA class I and class II types, where available, came from metadata supplied by the sample provider rather than from assay-based typing. Subjects who had been exposed to COVID-19, were actively infected with it, or had recovered from it provided the deeply sampled blood TCRbeta repertoires that made up the dataset. Samples came from the ongoing ImmuneRACE study (first 160 participants) plus 1,254 subjects from 6 global collaborators. A de-identified subject ID, COVID-19 status, age in years and sex were almost always included in the sample metadata. The material from the prospective study consisted of cDNA or gDNA derived from T cells, B-cell-depleted T cells, or PBMCs. A freely available public database, intended as a resource for researchers studying the immune response to SARS-CoV-2, is where the repertoires were released. The paper's findings and limits, for the study overall: Clinical and demographic metadata were provided uncurated, with the amount varying by source and participant.

TCRbeta CDR3 regions were amplified from genomic DNA using the immunoSEQ Assay, a bias-controlled multiplex PCR. The authors processed their data as follows. Within the assay, amplification of reference gene primers was used to estimate how many nucleated cells each sample contained. Sequence reads were collapsed and filtered to measure the absolute abundance of every unique TCRbeta CDR3 rearrangement. Productive Simpson clonality was computed per sample as the square root of Simpson's diversity index over productive rearrangements. The clones in this table, taken by TCRdb from immuneACCESS, are in-frame only. Not every clone is retained; where verified, under half of the shortfall comes from an unresolved V gene, and the cause of the rest is unknown. The D gene and trimming were derived from the DNA, and the V and J assignments and clone size from that table. The sample table records about 150,000 clones; roughly 87% of these occur just once. The ten largest make up around 7% of the sample.

In the prospective study, participants were roughly 18 to 90 years old, resided in about two dozen geographic areas of the United States, and were enrolled through a virtual design. In the prospective study, participants were assigned to cohorts based on the clinical history participants reported in a screening survey and a study questionnaire. Recovered participants in ImmuneRACE Cohort 3 were defined by two consecutive negative NP/OP PCR tests, clearance by a healthcare professional, or resolution of symptoms. In the prospective study, whole blood, serum and a nasopharyngeal or oropharyngeal swab were collected from each participant by mobile phlebotomists. Additional blood draws and questionnaires over an approximately 2-month period could optionally be provided by prospective study participants. Prospective study blood samples were shipped either frozen or at room temperature before DNA extraction.

Trimming removed 4 bases from V and 5 bases from J, leaving 18 bases between the germline ends. From the cysteine through the phenylalanine, the CDR3 covers 15 amino acids. Of all the DNA, just the CDR3 is kept, 45 bases in frame from base 1. Sequences LGHNA (CDR1) and YSLEER (CDR2) are obtained from the germline V gene. Input material: PBMCs or T cells enriched from blood (not recorded which). The chain is made from TRBV4-3 and TRBJ2-7, with a weak D call of TRBD2 (6 bases match). The receptor comes from a woman between 45 and 60 years old who had recovered from COVID-19. For the CDR3, the sequence is CASSRTGDVLDEQYF. The DNA is as follows: TGCGCCAGCAGCCGAACGGGAGATGTATTGGACGAGCAGTACTTC.